This note documents a single T cell receptor (beta chain) sequence. This sample was taken from a study of glioma-infiltrating T cells after dendritic cell vaccination. Up to about 2 ug genomic DNA was used for TCRB CDR3 amplification. The repertoire was sequenced with immunoSEQ multiplex PCR; TCRdb's copy has only in-frame clones and lacks some. The sample holds about 64,000 clones; roughly nine tenths are singletons and the top ten take around 10%. Time point meaning: after dendritic cell vaccination, including at tumor progression/relapse. Only patients with spare fresh-frozen tumor and over two years of follow-up were included. This CDR3 is built from 14 residues. Germline assignment: CDR1 LNHDA and CDR2 SQIVND (reference sequence). V lost 4 bases, J lost 9 bases, and 3 bases stayed unmatched.

The sample consisted of blood, taken after dendritic cell vaccination. V is TRBV19 and J is TRBJ1-6, with TRBD1 identical over 10 bases. This receptor was identified in a human donor with glioblastoma. For the CDR3, the DNA is TGTGCCAGTAGTAGCGACAGGGGGCGTTCACCCCTCCACTTT. Protein sequence: CASSSDRGRSPLHF.